This TCR beta chain was profiled in a study of shared clonotypes between healthy human individuals. General study findings and limits: Among donors, sharing of clonotypes was expected to be affected by sequencing depth.

As to this clone: The antigen remains unidentified.

Sequencing was performed with immunoSEQ multiplex PCR; in TCRdb, only in-frame clones are kept and a portion is missing. The sample carries around 1,000,000 clones, approximately 75% recorded once. The CDR3 runs 15 residues. Germline CDR1 SGHRS, CDR2 YFSETQ. V lost 3 bases to trimming and J lost 0 bases, with 13 bases between them. The sequencing input was memory CD4+ T cells from PBMCs. Subset denoted: CD45RA-negative fraction. The TCR sequence derives from a man aged 18 to 29 in good health. Some clones in this sample may be carry-over from other donors' samples. This chain joins TRBV5-1 and TRBJ2-7, with D possibly being TRBD2 (6 bases). DNA for the CDR3: TGCGCCAGCAGCTCGATTAGCGGTAGCTCCTACGAGCAGTACTTC. Translated, it gives CASSSISGSSYEQYF.